The 9 T cell receptor beta chains listed next were all sequenced from one sample in a study of human T cells and chemical hapten exposure. One entry per CDR3 protein results from TCRdb running MiXCR on the RACE reads. Among 130,000 or so distinct CDR3 sequences listed, about 11% were seen once. The time point is: patch test 3, about 24 weeks after DPC sensitization. Stated treatment: therapeutic diphenylcyclopropenone sensitization with weekly scalp DPC. Sequenced material: whole blood, taken in connection with sensitization to the hapten diphenylcyclopropenone (DPC). Receptors originate from a woman aged 50 to 60 with alopecia areata. Some clones in this sample may be carry-over from other donors' samples.

The sample holds many counts of this clonotype. The chain combines TRBV4-3 with TRBJ2-3; TRBD2 might be the D (5 bases). CDR3 length: 18 amino acids. V shed 0 bases and J shed 2 bases, with 18 bases lying between them. CDR1 is LGHNA, CDR2 YSLEER, per germline. The CDR3 protein is CASSQDRPSGDATDTQYF. The CDR3 bases are TGCGCCAGCAGCCAAGATAGACCCAGCGGAGATGCCACAGATACGCAGTATTTT.

V is TRBV10-3 and J is TRBJ1-6; a possible D gene is TRBD1 (5 bases). The CDR3 loop spans 13 amino acids. Germline V gives CDR1 ENHRY, CDR2 SYGVKD. V was pared by 10 bases and J by 6 bases, with 13 bases between. The chain's CDR3 is CATHQGANSPLHF. DNA of the CDR3: TGTGCCACACACCAAGGGGCTAATTCACCCCTCCACTTT.

The chain joins TRBV2 to TRBJ2-4; 14 positions agree with TRBD2. Germline V lookup: CDR1 SNHLY, CDR2 FYNNEI. The CDR3 contains 17 residues. The ends lost 6 bases at V and 2 bases at J; junction bases unmatched: 6. CDR3 DNA sequence: TGTGCCAGCAGCGCCGGGACTAGCGGGAGAACCAAAAACATTCAGTACTTC. Its protein is CASSAGTSGRTKNIQYF.

This clonotype was detected a few times. This sequence joins TRBV6-4 and TRBJ2-5; D unclear. V lost 6 bases and J lost 1, with 6 bases in between. Germline V CDR1 and CDR2: MRHNA, SNTAGT. This CDR3 contains 12 residues. This CDR3 reads CASSKSQETQYF. The CDR3 region has the DNA TGTGCCAGCAGCAAGTCCCAAGAGACCCAGTACTTC.

This clonotype was recorded at least ten times. The genes are TRBV12-3 or TRBV12-4 and TRBJ1-2, with D hard to call. Trimming shortened V by 4 bases and J by 5 bases, and 5 bases separated the two germline ends. The CDR3 has 11 residues. The CDR3 nucleotides read TGTGCCAGCAGTTGGGAGTATGGCTACACCTTC. Encoded protein: CASSWEYGYTF.

This clonotype has a handful of counts. The chain has TRBV2 and TRBJ1-2; TRBD1 matches 7 bases. Germline CDR1 and CDR2: SNHLY and FYNNEI. With 8 bases clipped from V and 0 bases from J, the junction kept 6 bases outside the gene matches. The length of the CDR3 is 14 residues. CDR3 nucleotide sequence: TGTGCCAGCCTTGGGACAGCCGCTAACTATGGCTACACCTTC. As protein: CASLGTAANYGYTF.

The chain recombines TRBV2 with TRBJ1-5; D not certain. The CDR3 totals 16 residues. Germline-derived CDR1 and CDR2 are SNHLY and FYNNEI. V was cut by 2 bases and J by 0 bases, with 11 bases left in between. In nucleotides, the CDR3 is TGTGCCAGCAGTGAACAGGCAGGAATTAGCAATCAGCCCCAGCATTTT. Translating gives CASSEQAGISNQPQHF.

In its sample, this clonotype was seen many times. This rearrangement joins TRBV28 to TRBJ2-7; D remains unclear. From germline, CDR1 is MDHEN and CDR2 SYDVKM. This CDR3 spans 13 amino acids. V lost 6 bases and J 2 bases, leaving 11 bases between the germline ends. CDR3 DNA: TGTGCCAGCAGCCTGGCCCAGGCCTACGAGCAGTACTTC. This translates into CASSLAQAYEQYF.

This clonotype was found a few times. This chain connects TRBV9 to TRBJ2-1; 8 nucleotides match TRBD2. Germline CDR1 and CDR2: SGDLS and YYNGEE. The CDR3 length is 15 residues. The V gene end was trimmed by 2 bases and the J gene end by 2 bases; junction bases not matched to a gene: 3. The CDR3 loop is CASSVTSGTYNEQFF. For the CDR3, the DNA is TGTGCCAGCAGCGTCACTAGCGGTACCTACAATGAGCAGTTCTTC. The full variable domain, rest sourced from reference TRBV9 and TRBJ2-1, is DSGVTQTPKHLITATGQRVTLRCSPRSGDLSVYWYQQSLDQGLQFLIQYYNGEERAKGNILERFSAQQFPDLHSELNLSSLELGDSALYFCASSVTSGTYNEQFFGPGTRLTVL.